The source of this T cell receptor (beta chain) is a study of T-cell reconstitution after alpha-beta-depleted transplantation in children. Germline trimming cut 3 bases from V and 2 bases from J; bases unmatched to any gene: 12. The CDR3 is 19 amino acids. Unique molecular identifiers were used in preparing the TCRbeta library. MiXCR was run by TCRdb on the PCR reads, yielding one entry per CDR3 protein. In the table there are about 610,000 distinct CDR3 sequences, 10% to 13% of which are singletons. A single count supports this clonotype. This TCR was recovered from a human donor who donated a stem cell graft to a child with acute myeloid leukemia. V gene TRBV12-3 or TRBV12-4 combines with J gene TRBJ2-6; TRBD1 matches 8 bases. The sequencing here drew on PBMCs from the stem cell graft donor, taken from the stem cell graft. CDR3 in DNA: TGTGCCAGCAGTTTGACACCCGGGACAGGTCGACCTGGGGCCAACGTCCTGACTTTC. Its translation is CASSLTPGTGRPGANVLTF.